Below, one T cell receptor beta chain is given with its context. Antigen unknown. The junction had 11 bases not matched to a gene; V was cut back by 4 bases and J by 6 bases. The CDR3 has 16 residues. Germline V CDR1 and CDR2: KGHSH, LQKENI. The data belong to a study of OX40 agonist ivuxolimab in advanced cancers. At the level of the study: While on treatment, patients had intravenous ivuxolimab at 0.01 to 10 mg/kg every 2 weeks. Partial responses were achieved by three patients: one hepatocellular carcinoma, two cutaneous melanoma. Findings and caveats of the study: There were also nonresponders showing low normalized T-cell clonal expansion.

The data were produced by immunoSEQ multiplex PCR, yet TCRdb's version contains in-frame clones alone and is incomplete. Here the sample spans around 97,000 clones, around 80% being singletons. The input for sequencing was CD4+ or CD8+ T cells sorted from blood, taken in a trial of the OX40 agonist ivuxolimab. V gene TRBV18 combines with J gene TRBJ2-7, with 11 bases fitting TRBD1. The sequence came from an adult with an advanced solid tumor such as melanoma, head and neck, liver or kidney cancer. CDR3 protein: CASSRPSGTGGGEQYF. The CDR3 DNA is TGTGCCAGCTCACGCCCTTCCGGGACAGGGGGAGGCGAGCAGTACTTC.